This T cell receptor (beta chain) was sequenced for a study of spatial heterogeneity in lung cancer. Study summary: Beta-chain sequences consistently outnumbered alpha-chain sequences in detection.

The sample's time point: sample taken at primary tumor resection. Sequencing was performed on whole RNA extracted from tumor and nontumor lung tissue, or from frozen PBMC, and the material was left unsorted. This clonotype was detected ten times or more. Since the library was made to target alpha chains, this beta chain is a stray read and its abundance is not meaningful. The CDR3 sequence is 14 residues long. V lost 7 bases and J 0 bases, leaving 13 bases between the germline ends. Looked up from germline, CDR1 is SGHTA and CDR2 is FQGNSA. Using its own MiXCR run on the 5' RACE reads, TCRdb lists one record per CDR3 protein. The data show 10,000 to 15,000 distinct CDR3 sequences, with 3% to 4% seen just once and 40% to 45% held by the top ten.

This sequence originates from a male donor with early-stage non-small cell lung cancer. The sample here was PBMCs, taken at surgery. The chain couples TRBV7-2 to TRBJ2-7; D is uncertain. CDR3 amino acids: CASTTPWSSYEQYF. The CDR3 DNA sequence: TGTGCCAGCACTACACCCTGGAGCTCCTACGAGCAGTACTTC.